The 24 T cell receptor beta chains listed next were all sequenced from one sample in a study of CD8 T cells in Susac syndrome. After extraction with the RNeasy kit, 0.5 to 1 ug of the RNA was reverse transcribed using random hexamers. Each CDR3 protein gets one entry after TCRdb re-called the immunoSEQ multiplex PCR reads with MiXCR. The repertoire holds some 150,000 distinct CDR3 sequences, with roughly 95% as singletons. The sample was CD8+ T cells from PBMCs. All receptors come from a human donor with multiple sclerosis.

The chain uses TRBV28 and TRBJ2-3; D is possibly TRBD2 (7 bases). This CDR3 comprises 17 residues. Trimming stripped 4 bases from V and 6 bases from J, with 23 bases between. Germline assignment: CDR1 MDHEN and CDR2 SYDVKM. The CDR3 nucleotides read TGTGCCAGCAGTTCTGACTGGGCGGGGGCGCCCCAGGATACGCAGTATTTT. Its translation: CASSSDWAGAPQDTQYF.

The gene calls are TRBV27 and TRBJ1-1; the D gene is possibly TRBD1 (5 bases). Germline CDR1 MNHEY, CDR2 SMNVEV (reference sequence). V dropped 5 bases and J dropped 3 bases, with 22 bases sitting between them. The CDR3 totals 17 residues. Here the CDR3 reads CASSPKRQTLLDTEAFF. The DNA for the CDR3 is TGTGCCAGCAGTCCCAAAAGACAGACCCTCTTGGACACTGAAGCTTTCTTT.

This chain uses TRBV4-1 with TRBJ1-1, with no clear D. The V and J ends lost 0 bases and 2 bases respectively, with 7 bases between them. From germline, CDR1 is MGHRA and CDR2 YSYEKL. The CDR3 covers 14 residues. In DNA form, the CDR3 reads TGCGCCAGCAGCCAAGATGAAGGTAACACTGAAGCTTTCTTT. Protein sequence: CASSQDEGNTEAFF.

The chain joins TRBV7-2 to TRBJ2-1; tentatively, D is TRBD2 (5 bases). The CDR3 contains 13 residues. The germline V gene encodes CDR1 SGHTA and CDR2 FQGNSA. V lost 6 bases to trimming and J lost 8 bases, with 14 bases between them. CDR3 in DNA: TGTGCCAGCAGTCGGGCGGAGGAATATGAGCAGTTCTTC. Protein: CASSRAEEYEQFF.

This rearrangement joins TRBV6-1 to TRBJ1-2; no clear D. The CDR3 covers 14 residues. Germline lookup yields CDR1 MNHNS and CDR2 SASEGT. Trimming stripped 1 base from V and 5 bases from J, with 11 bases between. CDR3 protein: CASSEGPGPYGYTF. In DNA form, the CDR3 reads TGTGCCAGCAGTGAAGGCCCGGGCCCGTATGGCTACACCTTC.

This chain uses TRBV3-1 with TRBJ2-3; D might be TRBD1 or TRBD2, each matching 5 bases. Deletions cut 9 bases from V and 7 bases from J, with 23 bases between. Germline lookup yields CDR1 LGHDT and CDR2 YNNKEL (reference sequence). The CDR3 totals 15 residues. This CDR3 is CASPPPRERHNTQYF. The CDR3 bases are TGTGCCAGTCCCCCGCCCAGGGAGCGACACAATACGCAGTATTTT.

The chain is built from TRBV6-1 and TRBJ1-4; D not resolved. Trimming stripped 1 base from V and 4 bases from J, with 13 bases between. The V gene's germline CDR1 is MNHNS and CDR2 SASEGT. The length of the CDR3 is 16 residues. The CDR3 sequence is CASSEEESSFNEKLFF. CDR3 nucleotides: TGTGCCAGCAGTGAAGAAGAGAGCAGTTTTAATGAAAAACTGTTTTTT.

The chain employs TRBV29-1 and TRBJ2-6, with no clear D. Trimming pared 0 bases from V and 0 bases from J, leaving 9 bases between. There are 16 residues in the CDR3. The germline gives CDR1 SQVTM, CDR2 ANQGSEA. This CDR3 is CSVEDLGYSGANVLTF. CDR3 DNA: TGCAGCGTTGAAGATCTGGGGTACTCTGGGGCCAACGTCCTGACTTTC.

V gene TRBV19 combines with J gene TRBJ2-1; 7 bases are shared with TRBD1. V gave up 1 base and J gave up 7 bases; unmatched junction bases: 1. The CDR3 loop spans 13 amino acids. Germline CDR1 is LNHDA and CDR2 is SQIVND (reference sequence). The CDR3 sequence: CASSIATGNEQFF. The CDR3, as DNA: TGTGCCAGTAGTATAGCGACAGGGAATGAGCAGTTCTTC. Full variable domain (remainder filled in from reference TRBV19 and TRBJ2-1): DGGITQSPKYLFRKEGQNVTLSCEQNLNHDAMYWYRQDPGQGLRLIYYSQIVNDFQKGDIAEGYSVSREKKESFPLTVTSAQKNPTAFYLCASSIATGNEQFFGPGTRLTVL.

The CDR3 bases are TGTGCCAGCAGCCAAGACTTACAGAATACGCCCTTACAAGATACGCAGTATTTT. It specifies CASSQDLQNTPLQDTQYF. This rearrangement joins TRBV3-1 to TRBJ2-3; D remains unclear. Germline V gene lookup returns CDR1 LGHDT and CDR2 YNNKEL (reference sequence). Trimming left V 0 bases short and J 5 bases short, with 21 bases between. The CDR3 has 18 residues.

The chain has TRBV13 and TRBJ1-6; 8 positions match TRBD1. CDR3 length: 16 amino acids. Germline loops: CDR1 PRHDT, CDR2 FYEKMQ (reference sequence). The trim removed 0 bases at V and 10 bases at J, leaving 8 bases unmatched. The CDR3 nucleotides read TGTGCCAGCAGCTTAGGGGACAGGGCTATTGGATCACCCCTCCACTTT. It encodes CASSLGDRAIGSPLHF.

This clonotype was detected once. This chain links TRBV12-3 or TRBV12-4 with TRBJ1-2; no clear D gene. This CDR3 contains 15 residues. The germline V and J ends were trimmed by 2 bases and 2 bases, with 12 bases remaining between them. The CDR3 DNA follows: TGTGCCAGCAGTTTACCGGGAAACCTCAACTATGGCTACACCTTC. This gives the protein CASSLPGNLNYGYTF.

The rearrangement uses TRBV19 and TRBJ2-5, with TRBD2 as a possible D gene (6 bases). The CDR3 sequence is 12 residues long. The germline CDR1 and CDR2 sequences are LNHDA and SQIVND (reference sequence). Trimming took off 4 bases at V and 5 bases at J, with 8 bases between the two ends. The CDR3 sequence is CASSNGGETQYF. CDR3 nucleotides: TGTGCCAGTAGTAATGGGGGGGAGACCCAGTACTTC. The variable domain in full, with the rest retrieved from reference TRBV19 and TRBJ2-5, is DGGITQSPKYLFRKEGQNVTLSCEQNLNHDAMYWYRQDPGQGLRLIYYSQIVNDFQKGDIAEGYSVSREKKESFPLTVTSAQKNPTAFYLCASSNGGETQYFGPGTRLLVL.

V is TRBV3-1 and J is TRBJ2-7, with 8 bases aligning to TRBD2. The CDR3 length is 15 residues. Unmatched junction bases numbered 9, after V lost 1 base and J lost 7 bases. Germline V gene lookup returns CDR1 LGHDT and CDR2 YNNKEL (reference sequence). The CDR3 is CASSQGTGRGVEQYF. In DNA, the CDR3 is TGTGCCAGCAGCCAAGGCACCGGGAGGGGCGTAGAGCAGTACTTC.

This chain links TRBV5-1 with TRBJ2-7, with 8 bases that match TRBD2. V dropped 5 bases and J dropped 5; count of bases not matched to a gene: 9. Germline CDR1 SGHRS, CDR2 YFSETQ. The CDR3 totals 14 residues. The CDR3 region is CASSRGGSLDEQYF. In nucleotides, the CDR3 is TGCGCCAGCAGTCGGGGGGGCTCCCTCGACGAGCAGTACTTC.

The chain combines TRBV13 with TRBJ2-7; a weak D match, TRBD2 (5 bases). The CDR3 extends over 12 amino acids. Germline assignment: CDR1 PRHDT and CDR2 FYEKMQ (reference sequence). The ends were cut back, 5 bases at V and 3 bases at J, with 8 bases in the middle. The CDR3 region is CASSRSDYEQYF. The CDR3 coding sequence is TGTGCCAGCAGCCGTAGCGACTACGAGCAGTACTTC.

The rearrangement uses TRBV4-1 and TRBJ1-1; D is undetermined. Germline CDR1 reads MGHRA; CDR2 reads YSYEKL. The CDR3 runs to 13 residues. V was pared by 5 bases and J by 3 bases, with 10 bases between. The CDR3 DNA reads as TGCGCCAGCAGCTCACCGTCTTACACTGAAGCTTTCTTT. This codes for CASSSPSYTEAFF.

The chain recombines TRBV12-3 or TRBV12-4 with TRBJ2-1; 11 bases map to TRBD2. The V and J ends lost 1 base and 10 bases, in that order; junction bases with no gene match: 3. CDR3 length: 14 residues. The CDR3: CASSLVLAGEEQFF. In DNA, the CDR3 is TGTGCCAGCAGTTTAGTACTAGCGGGAGAGGAGCAGTTCTTC.

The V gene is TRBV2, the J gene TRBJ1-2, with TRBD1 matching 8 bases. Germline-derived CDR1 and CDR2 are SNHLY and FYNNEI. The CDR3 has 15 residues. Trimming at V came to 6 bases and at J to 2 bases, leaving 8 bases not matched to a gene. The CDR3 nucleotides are TGTGCCAGCAGGGCTCAGGGGGCGGAAAACTATGGCTACACCTTC. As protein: CASRAQGAENYGYTF. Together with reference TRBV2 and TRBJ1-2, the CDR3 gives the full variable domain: EPEVTQTPSHQVTQMGQEVILRCVPISNHLYFYWYRQILGQKVEFLVSFYNNEISEKSEIFDDQFSVERPDGSNFTLKIRSTKLEDSAMYFCASRAQGAENYGYTFGSGTRLTVV.

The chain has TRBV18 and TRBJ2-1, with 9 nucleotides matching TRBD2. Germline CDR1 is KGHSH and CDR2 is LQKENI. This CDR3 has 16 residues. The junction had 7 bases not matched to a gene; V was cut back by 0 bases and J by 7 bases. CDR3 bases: TGTGCCAGCTCACCACCTTCAGCGGGGGGCGGAAATGAGCAGTTCTTC. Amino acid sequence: CASSPPSAGGGNEQFF. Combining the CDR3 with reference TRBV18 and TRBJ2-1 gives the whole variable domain NAGVMQNPRHLVRRRGQEARLRCSPMKGHSHVYWYRQLPEEGLKFMVYLQKENIIDESGMPKERFSAEFPKEGPSILRIQQVVRGDSAAYFCASSPPSAGGGNEQFFGPGTRLTVL.

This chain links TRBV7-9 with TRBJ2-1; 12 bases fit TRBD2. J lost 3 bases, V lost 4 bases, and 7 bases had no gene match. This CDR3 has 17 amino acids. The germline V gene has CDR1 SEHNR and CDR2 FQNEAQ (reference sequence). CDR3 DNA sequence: TGTGCCAGCAGCTACCTGACTAGCGGGGGACTCTACAATGAGCAGTTCTTC. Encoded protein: CASSYLTSGGLYNEQFF. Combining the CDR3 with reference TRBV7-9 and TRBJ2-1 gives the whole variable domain DTGVSQNPRHKITKRGQNVTFRCDPISEHNRLYWYRQTLGQGPEFLTYFQNEAQLEKSRLLSDRFSAERPKGSFSTLEIQRTEQGDSAMYLCASSYLTSGGLYNEQFFGPGTRLTVL.

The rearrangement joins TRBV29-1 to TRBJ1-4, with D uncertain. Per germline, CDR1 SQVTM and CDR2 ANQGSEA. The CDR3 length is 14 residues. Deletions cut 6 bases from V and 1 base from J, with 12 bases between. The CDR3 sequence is CSVGTSGTNEKLFF. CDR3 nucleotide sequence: TGCAGCGTCGGTACATCAGGAACTAATGAAAAACTGTTTTTT.

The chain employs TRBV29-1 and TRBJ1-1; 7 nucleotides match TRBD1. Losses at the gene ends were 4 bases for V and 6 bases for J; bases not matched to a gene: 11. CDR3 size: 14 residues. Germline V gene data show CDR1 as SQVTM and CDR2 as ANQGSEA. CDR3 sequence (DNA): TGCAGCGTTGCGGGAGGGGGCGCCGGGCCTGAAGCTTTCTTT. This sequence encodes CSVAGGGAGPEAFF.

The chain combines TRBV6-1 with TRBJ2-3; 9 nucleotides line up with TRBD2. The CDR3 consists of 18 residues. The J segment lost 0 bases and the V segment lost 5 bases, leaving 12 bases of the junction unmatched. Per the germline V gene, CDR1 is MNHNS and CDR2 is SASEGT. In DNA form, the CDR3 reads TGTGCCAGCAGTACCCGCCTGCGAGCGGGGGGAAGCACAGATACGCAGTATTTT. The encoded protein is CASSTRLRAGGSTDTQYF.